These 31 T cell receptor beta chains originate from one sample sequenced in a study of PD-L1 blockade in urothelial cancer. Time point given: pretreatment peripheral blood. Here immunoSEQ multiplex PCR was the method, and the copy in TCRdb shows in-frame clones only, minus some. The sample includes fewer than 75,000 clones, about nine tenths seen only once; the top ten take over 4%. The sample was PBMCs, taken around atezolizumab (anti-PD-L1) treatment. These receptors came from a man aged 65 to 85 with urothelial cancer.

The rearrangement joins TRBV19 to TRBJ1-5, with 10 positions matching TRBD1. From germline, CDR1 is LNHDA and CDR2 SQIVND (reference sequence). The CDR3 has 16 amino acids. The junction had 8 bases not matched to a gene; V was cut back by 2 bases and J by 7 bases. The CDR3 region is CASSIIGQGVGQPQHF. CDR3 bases: TGTGCCAGTAGTATAATAGGACAGGGGGTGGGACAGCCCCAGCATTTT.

The chain joins TRBV6-1 to TRBJ2-3; 11 nucleotides match TRBD2. CDR1 is MNHNS, CDR2 SASEGT, per germline. The V gene end was trimmed by 2 bases and the J gene end by 5 bases; junction bases not matched to a gene: 9. The CDR3 extends over 17 amino acids. DNA of the CDR3: TGTGCCAGCAGTGAATCCCTACTAGCGGGAGTCGGAGATACGCAGTATTTT. Its protein product is CASSESLLAGVGDTQYF.

The CDR3 loop reads CASTRTGVGNTEAFF. CDR3 DNA sequence: TGCGCCAGCACCCGGACAGGGGTCGGTAACACTGAAGCTTTCTTT. The V call is TRBV5-1, the J call TRBJ1-1; TRBD1 matches at 9 bases. The CDR3 extends over 15 amino acids. Trimming at V came to 6 bases and at J to 2 bases, leaving 8 bases not matched to a gene. Germline CDR1 SGHRS, CDR2 YFSETQ.

The chain combines TRBV28 with TRBJ1-5; D is possibly TRBD1 (6 bases). The germline V and J ends were trimmed by 8 bases and 2 bases, with 22 bases remaining between them. CDR1 and CDR2 from the germline V gene are MDHEN and SYDVKM. The CDR3 loop spans 17 amino acids. CDR3 sequence: CASSPSGEAWGNQPQHF. The CDR3 DNA reads TGTGCCAGCTCACCCTCAGGGGAAGCGTGGGGCAATCAGCCCCAGCATTTT. Full variable domain (rest looked up from reference TRBV28 and TRBJ1-5): DVKVTQSSRYLVKRTGEKVFLECVQDMDHENMFWYRQDPGLGLRLIYFSYDVKMKEKGDIPEGYSVSREKKERFSLILESASTNQTSMYLCASSPSGEAWGNQPQHFGDGTRLSIL.

V and J are TRBV6-5 and TRBJ2-7, with D perhaps TRBD1 (5 bases). The V gene lost 2 bases and the J gene lost 2 bases, with 10 bases spanning the gap. This CDR3 has 14 residues. CDR1 and CDR2 (germline): MNHEY, SVGAGI. For the CDR3, the DNA is TGTGCCAGCAGTTACGCGACAGCCACCTACGAGCAGTACTTC. Amino acid sequence: CASSYATATYEQYF.

The chain uses TRBV10-3 and TRBJ2-7; TRBD2 agrees at 8 bases. Germline lookup yields CDR1 ENHRY and CDR2 SYGVKD. Losses at the gene ends were 4 bases for V and 6 bases for J; bases not matched to a gene: 8. The CDR3 has 14 amino acids. CDR3 in DNA: TGTGCCATCAGTGGTAGCGGGATATCAGGCGAGCAGTACTTC. It codes for CAISGSGISGEQYF.

The CDR3 DNA reads as TGTGCCAGCAGTACCGGGACAGTCCTTCGGGGCTACACCTTC. The encoded protein is CASSTGTVLRGYTF. This sequence joins TRBV6-1 and TRBJ1-2, with 7 bases that match TRBD1. The germline CDR1 and CDR2 sequences are MNHNS and SASEGT. V lost 5 bases, J lost 8 bases, and 11 bases stayed unmatched. CDR3 length equals 14 residues.

The rearrangement uses TRBV5-1 and TRBJ2-2, with TRBD1 as a possible D gene (6 bases). This CDR3 spans 15 amino acids. Deletions cut 4 bases from V and 4 bases from J, with 14 bases between. Germline loops: CDR1 SGHRS, CDR2 YFSETQ. The CDR3 loop reads CASSIRQDSTGELFF. CDR3 nucleotide sequence: TGCGCCAGCAGCATAAGACAGGACAGCACCGGGGAGCTGTTTTTT.

CDR3 in DNA: TGCAGCGTTCCTCCAAGGGGGGGGACTAGCGGGAGGGTTGAGCAGTTCTTC. Protein product: CSVPPRGGTSGRVEQFF. The V call is TRBV29-1, the J call TRBJ2-1; 16 bases line up with TRBD2. The V gene end was trimmed by 5 bases and the J gene end by 9 bases; junction bases not matched to a gene: 13. Germline V gene sequence: CDR1 SQVTM, CDR2 ANQGSEA. The CDR3 consists of 17 residues.

This chain joins TRBV2 and TRBJ2-5, with D unresolved. This CDR3 comprises 13 residues. Germline V gene sequence: CDR1 SNHLY, CDR2 FYNNEI. The germline V and J ends were trimmed by 2 bases and 0 bases, with 4 bases remaining between them. The CDR3 reads CASSESNQETQYF. The CDR3, as DNA: TGTGCCAGCAGTGAATCCAACCAAGAGACCCAGTACTTC.

V is TRBV9 and J is TRBJ2-2; possibly TRBD1 for D (5 bases). V lost 4 bases, J lost 3 bases, and 10 bases lay in between. The CDR3 spans 14 residues. Germline V gene sequence: CDR1 SGDLS, CDR2 YYNGEE. CDR3 sequence: CASSSDIHTGELFF. CDR3 bases: TGTGCCAGCAGCTCGGACATTCACACCGGGGAGCTGTTTTTT.

The chain employs TRBV5-1 and TRBJ2-7, with 7 nucleotides matching TRBD1. This CDR3 comprises 12 residues. V was clipped by 4 bases and J by 7 bases; unmatched bases: 5. CDR1 is SGHRS and CDR2 is YFSETQ in the germline V gene. CDR3 sequence reads: CASSATGVEQYF. The CDR3 DNA reads as TGCGCCAGCAGCGCCACAGGGGTGGAGCAGTACTTC.

The J gene is TRBJ2-7, the V gene TRBV7-9; perhaps TRBD2 as D (6 bases). The CDR3 runs to 14 residues. V was trimmed by 5 bases and J by 0 bases, leaving 11 bases between them. Germline values: CDR1 SEHNR, CDR2 FQNEAQ (reference sequence). As DNA, the CDR3 is TGTGCCAGCAGCGACGCGGGACTCTCCTACGAGCAGTACTTC. Amino acids: CASSDAGLSYEQYF.

The CDR3 loop is CATAGGLYEQYF. The DNA for the CDR3 is TGTGCCACCGCGGGGGGTCTATACGAGCAGTACTTC. V gene TRBV15 combines with J gene TRBJ2-7; 8 bases agree with TRBD2. Losses at the gene ends were 8 bases for V and 4 bases for J; bases not matched to a gene: 4. The CDR3 has 12 residues. Germline lookup yields CDR1 LNHNV and CDR2 YYDKDF (reference sequence).

V usage is TRBV28 and J usage is TRBJ2-1; D is perhaps TRBD2 (6 bases). The germline V gene encodes CDR1 MDHEN and CDR2 SYDVKM. The CDR3 extends over 15 amino acids. Trimming stripped 4 bases from V and 7 bases from J, with 17 bases between. CDR3 nucleotides: TGTGCCAGCAGTTCCCTTAGCGGACCTGTTAATGAGCAGTTCTTC. Encoded protein: CASSSLSGPVNEQFF.

The rearrangement links TRBV2 to TRBJ2-7; possibly TRBD1 for D (5 bases). The germline V gene has CDR1 SNHLY and CDR2 FYNNEI. This CDR3 contains 13 residues. Trimming took 4 bases from V and 5 from J, leaving 12 bases between them. CDR3 DNA: TGTGCCAGCAGTGCGGGCAGGGATAACGAGCAGTACTTC. Protein sequence: CASSAGRDNEQYF.

V gene TRBV27 combines with J gene TRBJ1-1, with D tentatively TRBD1 (5 bases). The CDR3 runs to 11 residues. Germline CDR1 and CDR2: MNHEY and SMNVEV (reference sequence). Trimming pared 11 bases from V and 1 base from J, leaving 8 bases between. Here the CDR3 DNA reads TGTGCCTCGGGGGGGAACACTGAAGCTTTCTTT. This codes for CASGGNTEAFF.

This sequence joins TRBV7-3 and TRBJ2-5; 9 positions match TRBD2. The germline gives CDR1 SGHTA, CDR2 FQGTGA. There are 13 residues in the CDR3. The J segment lost 9 bases and the V segment lost 1 base, leaving 3 bases of the junction unmatched. In DNA form, the CDR3 reads TGTGCCAGCAGCTTAAATAAGCGGGGGGCCCAGTACTTC. Protein: CASSLNKRGAQYF.

V usage is TRBV19 and J usage is TRBJ2-7; no firm D call. Germline assignment: CDR1 LNHDA and CDR2 SQIVND (reference sequence). The CDR3 sequence is 12 residues long. V lost 6 bases and J 3 bases, leaving 9 bases between the germline ends. CDR3 sequence (DNA): TGTGCCAGTAGCTTAGTAGACTACGAGCAGTACTTC. It translates to CASSLVDYEQYF.

The CDR3 DNA sequence: TGTGCCAGCAGCCCGATGGGAGGCTCCGGGGCCAACGTCCTGACTTTC. Its translation is CASSPMGGSGANVLTF. This chain links TRBV9 with TRBJ2-6; possible D gene TRBD2, 6 bases. The CDR3 runs to 16 residues. Germline V gene lookup returns CDR1 SGDLS and CDR2 YYNGEE. The V end lost 4 bases, the J end lost 4 bases, and 15 bases lay between the germline ends.

In this sample, this clone turned up once. The rearrangement uses TRBV27 and TRBJ1-3; tentatively, D is TRBD1 (5 bases). Germline CDR1 is MNHEY and CDR2 is SMNVEV (reference sequence). The CDR3 has 15 amino acids. V shed 3 bases and J shed 1 base, with 10 bases lying between them. The CDR3 sequence: CASSFGSGSGNTIYF. Written as DNA, the CDR3 is TGTGCCAGCAGTTTTGGCTCAGGGTCTGGAAACACCATATATTTT.

The J gene is TRBJ2-7, the V gene TRBV6-6; weak D call: TRBD2 (5 bases). The CDR3 covers 12 residues. CDR1 is MNHNY and CDR2 is SVGAGI in the germline V gene (reference sequence). Trimming shortened V by 5 bases and J by 2 bases, and 7 bases separated the two germline ends. The CDR3 is CASSRGTYEQYF. CDR3 nucleotides: TGTGCCAGCAGTCGAGGGACCTACGAGCAGTACTTC.

J is TRBJ2-7 and V is TRBV28; 8 bases are shared with TRBD1. Looked up from germline, CDR1 is MDHEN and CDR2 is SYDVKM. CDR3 size: 14 residues. With V trimmed by 5 bases and J by 0 bases, 3 bases remained unmatched. This chain's CDR3 is CASSPGGPSYEQYF. The CDR3, as DNA: TGTGCCAGCAGTCCAGGGGGCCCCTCCTACGAGCAGTACTTC.

J is TRBJ2-7 and V is TRBV7-8, with TRBD1 matching over 7 bases. V shed 6 bases, J shed 5 bases, and the junction held 7 bases outside the gene matches. The CDR3 length is 13 residues. The germline V gene has CDR1 SGHVS and CDR2 FQNEAQ. Here the CDR3 DNA reads TGTGCCAGCAGACTCGGGACAGAACACGAGCAGTACTTC. This gives the protein CASRLGTEHEQYF.

The rearrangement links TRBV11-2 to TRBJ2-2; 9 bases fit TRBD1. CDR1 and CDR2 (germline): SGHAT, FQNNGV. V gave up 4 bases and J gave up 5 bases; unmatched junction bases: 8. The CDR3 has 16 residues. CDR3 residues: CASSSSQGARTGELFF. The CDR3, as DNA: TGTGCCAGCAGCTCGTCACAGGGGGCCAGGACCGGGGAGCTGTTTTTT.

CDR3 residues: CASSPGLAGTLTDTQYF. Written as DNA, the CDR3 is TGCGCCAGCAGCCCCGGACTAGCGGGAACCCTAACAGATACGCAGTATTTT. V and J are TRBV4-1 and TRBJ2-3; 12 nucleotides match TRBD2. The CDR3 length is 17 residues. Trimming at V came to 4 bases and at J to 3 bases, leaving 8 bases not matched to a gene. Germline V gives CDR1 MGHRA, CDR2 YSYEKL.

This rearrangement joins TRBV6-1 to TRBJ2-2, with 8 bases aligning to TRBD1. V lost 6 bases and J lost 7; bases outside the gene matches: 10. The CDR3 covers 15 residues. Germline V gene sequence: CDR1 MNHNS, CDR2 SASEGT. As DNA, the CDR3 is TGTGCCAGCAGAGGGGCGGACAGGGTAAACGGGGAGCTGTTTTTT. It encodes CASRGADRVNGELFF.

DNA of the CDR3: TGTGCCAGCAGTGAGACAAAACCACAGGGTTTCTATGGCTACACCTTC. The encoded protein is CASSETKPQGFYGYTF. The genes are TRBV2 and TRBJ1-2; tentative D call: TRBD1 (6 bases). This CDR3 contains 16 residues. The V gene's germline CDR1 is SNHLY and CDR2 FYNNEI. The V end was cut by 3 bases, the J end by 4 bases, with 18 bases between. Looking up the rest from reference TRBV2 and TRBJ1-2 gives the full variable domain: EPEVTQTPSHQVTQMGQEVILRCVPISNHLYFYWYRQILGQKVEFLVSFYNNEISEKSEIFDDQFSVERPDGSNFTLKIRSTKLEDSAMYFCASSETKPQGFYGYTFGSGTRLTVV.

This clone has only a few counts. V is TRBV21-1 and J is TRBJ2-7; the table's D gene call, TRBD1, was not cross checked with the DNA. TRBV21-1 is classified as a pseudogene. CDR3 size: 20 residues. CDR3 bases: TGTGCCAGCAGCCCCCAAGGGCCCGGGACAGCAGTGGGAGTTTCCTACGAGCAGTACTTC. Amino acid sequence: CASSPQGPGTAVGVSYEQYF.

This clone was detected once. The chain is built from TRBV2 and TRBJ2-2; 7 nucleotides match TRBD1. Germline CDR1 and CDR2: SNHLY and FYNNEI. The CDR3 extends over 13 amino acids. V shed 6 bases, J shed 5 bases, and the junction held 3 bases outside the gene matches. CDR3 amino acids: CASRTGQTGELFF. The CDR3 coding sequence is TGTGCCAGCAGGACAGGGCAGACCGGGGAGCTGTTTTTT.

J is TRBJ1-1 and V is TRBV10-3; TRBD1 might be the D (5 bases). Trimming removed 0 bases from V and 5 bases from J, with 13 bases in between. CDR1 and CDR2 from the germline V gene are ENHRY and SYGVKD. The CDR3 is made up of 15 amino acids. Here the CDR3 reads CAISESTRGGTEAFF. The CDR3 DNA reads as TGTGCCATCAGTGAGTCGACTCGGGGGGGAACTGAAGCTTTCTTT.